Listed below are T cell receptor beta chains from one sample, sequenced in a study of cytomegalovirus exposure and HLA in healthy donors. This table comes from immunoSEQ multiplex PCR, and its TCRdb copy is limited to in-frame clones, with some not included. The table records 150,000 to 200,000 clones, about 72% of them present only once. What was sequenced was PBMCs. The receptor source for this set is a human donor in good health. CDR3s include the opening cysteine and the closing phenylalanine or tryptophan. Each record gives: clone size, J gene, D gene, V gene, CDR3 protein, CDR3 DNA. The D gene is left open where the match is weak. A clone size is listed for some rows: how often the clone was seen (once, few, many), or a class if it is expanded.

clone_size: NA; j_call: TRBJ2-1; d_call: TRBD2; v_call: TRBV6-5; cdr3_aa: CASSWTSGGYNEQFF; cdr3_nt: TGTGCCAGCAGTTGGACTAGCGGGGGGTACAATGAGCAGTTCTTC
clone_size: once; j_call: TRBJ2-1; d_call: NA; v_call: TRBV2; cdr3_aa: CASNEGRPQFF; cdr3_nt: TGTGCCAGCAATGAGGGGCGACCCCAGTTCTTC
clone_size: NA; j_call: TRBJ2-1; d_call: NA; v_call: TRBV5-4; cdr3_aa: CASSLGSGSYNEQFF; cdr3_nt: TGTGCCAGCAGCTTAGGGTCGGGGTCCTACAACGAGCAGTTCTTC
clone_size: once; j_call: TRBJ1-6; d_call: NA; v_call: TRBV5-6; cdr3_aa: CASSLVGAPSSPLHF; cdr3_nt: TGTGCCAGCAGCTTGGTTGGGGCTCCGAGTTCACCCCTCCACTTT
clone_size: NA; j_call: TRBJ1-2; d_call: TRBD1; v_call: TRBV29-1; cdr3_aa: CSGRDRGFGYTF; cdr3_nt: TGCAGCGGCCGGGACAGGGGGTTTGGCTACACCTTC
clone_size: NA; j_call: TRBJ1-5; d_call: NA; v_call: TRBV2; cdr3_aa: CASSDPRGPQHF; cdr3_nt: TGTGCCAGCAGTGACCCCAGGGGTCCCCAGCATTTT
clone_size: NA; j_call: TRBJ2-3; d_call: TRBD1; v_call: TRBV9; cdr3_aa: CASSVGQATDTQYF; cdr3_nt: TGTGCCAGCAGCGTGGGACAGGCAACAGATACGCAGTATTTT
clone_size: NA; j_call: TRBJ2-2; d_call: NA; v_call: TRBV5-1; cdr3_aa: CASSEALDTGELFF; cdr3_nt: TGCGCCAGCTCGGAGGCCCTTGACACCGGGGAGCTGTTTTTT
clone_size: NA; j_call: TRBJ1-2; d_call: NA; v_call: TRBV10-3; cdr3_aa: CAISGGYGYTF; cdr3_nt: TGTGCCATCAGTGGAGGCTATGGCTACACCTTC
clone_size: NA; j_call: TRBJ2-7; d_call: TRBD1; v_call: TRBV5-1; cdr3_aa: CASSLGQGLSSYEQYF; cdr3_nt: TGCGCCAGCAGCTTGGGACAGGGTCTCAGCTCCTACGAGCAGTACTTC
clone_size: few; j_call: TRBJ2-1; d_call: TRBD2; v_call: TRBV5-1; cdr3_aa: CASSTGLAGGDEQFF; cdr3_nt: TGCGCCAGCAGCACGGGACTAGCGGGGGGGGATGAGCAGTTCTTC
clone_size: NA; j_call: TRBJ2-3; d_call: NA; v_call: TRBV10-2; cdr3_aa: CASSEPNTDTQYF; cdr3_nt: TGCGCCAGCAGTGAGCCTAACACAGATACGCAGTATTTT
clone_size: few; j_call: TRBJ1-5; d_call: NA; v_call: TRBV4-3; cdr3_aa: CASSQDSNQPQHF; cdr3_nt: TGCGCCAGCAGCCAAGATTCAAATCAGCCCCAGCATTTT
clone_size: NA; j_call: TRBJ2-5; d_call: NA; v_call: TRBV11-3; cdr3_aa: CASSPAAGFQETQYF; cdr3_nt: TGTGCCAGCAGCCCTGCGGCGGGTTTCCAAGAGACCCAGTACTTC
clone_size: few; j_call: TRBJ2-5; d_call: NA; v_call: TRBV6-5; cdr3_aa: CASSRGRQETQYF; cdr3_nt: TGTGCCAGCAGTCGAGGGCGACAAGAGACCCAGTACTTC
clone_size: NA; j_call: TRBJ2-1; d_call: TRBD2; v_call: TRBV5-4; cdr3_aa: CASRVGGVGANEQFF; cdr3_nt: TGTGCCAGCAGGGTCGGGGGGGTAGGGGCCAATGAGCAGTTCTTC
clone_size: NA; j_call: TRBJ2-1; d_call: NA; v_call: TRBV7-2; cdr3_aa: CASSLAASSYNEQFF; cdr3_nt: TGTGCCAGCAGCTTAGCGGCTAGCTCCTACAATGAGCAGTTCTTC
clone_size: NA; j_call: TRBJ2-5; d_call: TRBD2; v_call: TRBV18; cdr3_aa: CASSPLAGGPVTQYF; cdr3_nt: TGTGCCAGCTCACCTTTAGCGGGGGGGCCGGTGACCCAGTACTTC
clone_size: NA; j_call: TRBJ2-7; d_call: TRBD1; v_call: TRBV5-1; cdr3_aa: CASSLGQGGPSSYEQYF; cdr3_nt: TGCGCCAGCAGCCTAGGACAGGGGGGCCCTAGCTCCTACGAGCAGTACTTC
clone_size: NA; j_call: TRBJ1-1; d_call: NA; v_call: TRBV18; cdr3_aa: CASSGQSPEAFF; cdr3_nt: TGTGCCAGCTCAGGACAGTCCCCTGAAGCTTTCTTT
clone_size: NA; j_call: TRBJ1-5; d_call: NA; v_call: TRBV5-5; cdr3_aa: CASSLIRVRQPQHF; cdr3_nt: TGTGCCAGCAGCTTGATCAGGGTAAGACAGCCCCAGCATTTT
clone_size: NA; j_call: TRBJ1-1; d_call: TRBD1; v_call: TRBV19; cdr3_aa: CASSGTGEEDTEAFF; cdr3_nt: TGTGCCAGTAGTGGGACAGGGGAGGAGGACACTGAAGCTTTCTTT
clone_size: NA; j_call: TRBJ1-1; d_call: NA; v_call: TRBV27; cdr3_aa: CASSLSPGTLEAFF; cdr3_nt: TGTGCCAGCAGTTTATCGCCGGGGACACTTGAAGCTTTCTTT
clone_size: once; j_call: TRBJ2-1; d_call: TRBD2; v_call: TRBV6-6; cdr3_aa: CASTLSGGIGNEQFF; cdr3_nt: TGTGCCAGCACCCTGTCGGGAGGTATAGGGAATGAGCAGTTCTTC
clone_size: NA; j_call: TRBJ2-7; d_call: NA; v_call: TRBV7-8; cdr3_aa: CASSLWRTVNGEQYF; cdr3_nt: TGTGCCAGCAGCTTATGGCGGACAGTGAACGGCGAGCAGTACTTC
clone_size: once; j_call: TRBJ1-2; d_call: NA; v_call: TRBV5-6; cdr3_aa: CASSLSFRGYTF; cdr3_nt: TGTGCCAGCAGCCTATCTTTCCGTGGCTACACCTTC
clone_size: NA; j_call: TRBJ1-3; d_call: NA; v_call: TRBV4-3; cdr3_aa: CASSDYNSAIYF; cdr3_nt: TGCGCCAGCAGCGATTATAATAGTGCCATATATTTT
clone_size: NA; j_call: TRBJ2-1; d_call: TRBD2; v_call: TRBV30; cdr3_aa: CAWSTGTSGIRGVQFF; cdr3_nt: TGTGCCTGGAGTACCGGGACTAGCGGGATAAGGGGAGTGCAGTTCTTC
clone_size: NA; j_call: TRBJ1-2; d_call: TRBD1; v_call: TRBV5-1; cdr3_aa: CASSSRQGLGGYTF; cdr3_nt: TGCGCCAGCAGCTCCCGACAGGGATTAGGGGGCTACACCTTC
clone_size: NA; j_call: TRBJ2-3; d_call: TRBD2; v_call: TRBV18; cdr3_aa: CASSPTEPLAEDSDTQYF; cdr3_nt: TGTGCCAGCTCACCGACCGAACCCCTAGCGGAGGATTCAGATACGCAGTATTTT